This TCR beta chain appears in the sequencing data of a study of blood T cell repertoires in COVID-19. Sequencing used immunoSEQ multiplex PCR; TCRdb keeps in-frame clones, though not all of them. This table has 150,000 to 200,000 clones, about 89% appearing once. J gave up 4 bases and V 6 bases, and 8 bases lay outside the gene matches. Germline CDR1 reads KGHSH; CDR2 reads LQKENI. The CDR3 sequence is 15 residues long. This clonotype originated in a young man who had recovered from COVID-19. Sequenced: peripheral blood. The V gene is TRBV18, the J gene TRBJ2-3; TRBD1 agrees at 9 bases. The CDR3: CASSTGDRDADTQYF. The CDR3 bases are TGTGCCAGCTCCACCGGGGACAGGGATGCAGATACGCAGTATTTT.